One and the same sample provided the 23 T cell receptor beta chains below, sequenced in a study of T cell responses to AZD1222 COVID-19 vaccine (dated by TCRdb to the early 2020s). The time point label here, explained by the study, means: baseline before first vaccination. The receptor library was made with the immunoSEQ multiplex PCR assay. This is the immuneACCESS table as TCRdb keeps it, with only in-frame sequences that have V and J called. A part of the clones is gone; compared with another copy, unresolved V genes explain less than half, and the rest is unexplained. The sample table lists 100,000 to 150,000 clones, more than 80% of them with a count of one. The ten biggest clones cover around 1.5% of the sample. Sequenced here: peripheral blood, sampled on day 0 of AZD1222 vaccination. All receptors derive from an adult in good health.

In this sample, this clone turned up once. For the CDR3, the DNA is TGTGCCAGCAGTGAACTCCGACAGGGTCCGGCTCAGCCCCAGCATTTT. It specifies CASSELRQGPAQPQHF. This chain uses TRBV2 with TRBJ1-5, with 7 positions matching TRBD1. This CDR3 comprises 16 residues. Germline V CDR1 and CDR2: SNHLY, FYNNEI. Losses at the gene ends were 2 bases for V and 6 bases for J; bases not matched to a gene: 10. Based on the CDR3 plus reference TRBV2 and TRBJ1-5, the full variable domain is EPEVTQTPSHQVTQMGQEVILRCVPISNHLYFYWYRQILGQKVEFLVSFYNNEISEKSEIFDDQFSVERPDGSNFTLKIRSTKLEDSAMYFCASSELRQGPAQPQHFGDGTRLSIL.

This chain uses TRBV10-3 with TRBJ2-1, with 7 bases aligning to TRBD2. V shed 6 bases and J 2 bases; nucleotides not matched to a gene: 1. This CDR3 is built from 13 residues. Germline values: CDR1 ENHRY, CDR2 SYGVKD. The CDR3 sequence: CAIRLATYNEQFF. The CDR3 coding sequence is TGTGCCATCAGACTAGCGACCTACAATGAGCAGTTCTTC.

This chain uses TRBV3-1 (or the pseudogene TRBV3-2) with TRBJ2-7; D might be TRBD1 (5 bases). V shed 4 bases and J shed 4 bases, with 17 bases lying between them. Germline CDR1 is LGHDT and CDR2 is YNNKEL (reference sequence). This CDR3 spans 15 amino acids. Here the CDR3 reads CASSPRVGQGYEQYF. CDR3 nucleotides: TGTGCCAGCAGCCCACGTGTTGGACAAGGTTACGAGCAGTACTTC.

The genes are TRBV6-5 and TRBJ1-1; D not resolved. From germline, CDR1 is MNHEY and CDR2 SVGAGI. CDR3 length: 14 residues. Trimming took 0 bases from V and 1 from J, leaving 6 bases between them. Written as DNA, the CDR3 is TGTGCCAGCAGTTACTCGATTCAGAACACTGAAGCTTTCTTT. Translation: CASSYSIQNTEAFF.

The gene calls are TRBV28 and TRBJ2-1; D remains unclear. The germline V gene encodes CDR1 MDHEN and CDR2 SYDVKM. Trimming pared 3 bases from V and 8 bases from J, leaving 5 bases between. The CDR3 is 11 residues long. In DNA form, the CDR3 reads TGTGCCAGCAGTTTTGGGGATGAGCAGTTCTTC. This translates into CASSFGDEQFF.

The V gene is TRBV9, the J gene TRBJ2-7, with D unclear. V lost 3 bases and J lost 6, with 25 bases in between. CDR3 length: 17 residues. Germline CDR1 SGDLS, CDR2 YYNGEE. As DNA, the CDR3 is TGTGCCAGCAGCGGCAGTTCATACAGCGCCGCCTTGGGCGAGCAGTACTTC. Amino acids: CASSGSSYSAALGEQYF.

This rearrangement joins TRBV27 to TRBJ2-1; D perhaps matches TRBD1 (5 bases). Germline V lookup: CDR1 MNHEY, CDR2 SMNVEV (reference sequence). CDR3 length: 12 amino acids. Trimming removed 7 bases from V and 5 bases from J, with 9 bases in between. The DNA of the CDR3 is TGTGCCAGCATGGGGCAGAACAATGAGCAGTTCTTC. This translates into CASMGQNNEQFF.

The rearrangement links TRBV6-2 or TRBV6-3 to TRBJ2-5; TRBD2 agrees at 13 bases. Trimming removed 2 bases from V and 1 base from J; junction bases left unmatched: 4. The length of the CDR3 is 17 residues. CDR1 MNHEY and CDR2 SVGEGT come from the germline V gene. The CDR3 sequence: CASSYGLAGALQETQYF. DNA for the CDR3: TGTGCCAGCAGTTACGGACTAGCGGGAGCACTCCAAGAGACCCAGTACTTC.

This chain connects TRBV18 to TRBJ1-4, with a weak D call TRBD1 (6 bases). V lost 0 bases, J lost 4 bases, and 9 bases lay in between. The CDR3 has 15 residues. CDR1 and CDR2 (germline): KGHSH, LQKENI. CDR3 region: CASSPPTGLNEKLFF. The CDR3 bases are TGTGCCAGCTCACCACCGACAGGCCTTAATGAAAAACTGTTTTTT.

V usage is TRBV6-5 and J usage is TRBJ1-2, with 9 bases identical to TRBD1. Unmatched junction bases numbered 7, after V lost 2 bases and J lost 3 bases. CDR3 length equals 16 residues. Germline values: CDR1 MNHEY, CDR2 SVGAGI. The CDR3 nucleotides are TGTGCCAGCAGTTACGTCGGACAGGGGAGAGACTATGGCTACACCTTC. Amino acid sequence: CASSYVGQGRDYGYTF.

The chain joins TRBV27 to TRBJ1-1; TRBD1 matches at 7 bases. The V gene end was trimmed by 7 bases and the J gene end by 4 bases; junction bases not matched to a gene: 15. This CDR3 contains 16 residues. Germline assignment: CDR1 MNHEY and CDR2 SMNVEV (reference sequence). The chain's CDR3 is CASTPAGAGGGTEAFF. As DNA, the CDR3 is TGTGCCAGCACCCCCGCCGGGGCAGGGGGAGGCACTGAAGCTTTCTTT.

The V gene is TRBV7-3, the J gene TRBJ2-5, with D possibly TRBD1 on 5 matching bases. Germline V gives CDR1 SGHTA, CDR2 FQGTGA. The CDR3 sequence is 13 residues long. The V gene lost 4 bases and the J gene lost 2 bases, with 8 bases spanning the gap. The CDR3 sequence: CASSSAGQETQYF. The CDR3 bases are TGTGCCAGCAGCTCTGCAGGGCAAGAGACCCAGTACTTC. The entire variable domain, with the rest obtained from reference TRBV7-3 and TRBJ2-5, is as follows: GAGVSQTPSNKVTEKGKYVELRCDPISGHTALYWYRQSLGQGPEFLIYFQGTGAADDSGLPNDRFFAVRPEGSVSTLKIQRTERGDSAVYLCASSSAGQETQYFGPGTRLLVL.

The chain couples TRBV6-1 to TRBJ2-7; D gene ambiguous. The germline V gene encodes CDR1 MNHNS and CDR2 SASEGT. The CDR3 consists of 14 residues. V was clipped by 1 base and J by 1 base, with 8 bases between them. CDR3 region: CASSEVWGSYEQYF. CDR3 bases: TGTGCCAGCAGTGAAGTTTGGGGTTCCTACGAGCAGTACTTC.

V and J are TRBV9 and TRBJ2-2, with TRBD2 matching over 9 bases. V shed 5 bases, J shed 4 bases, and the junction held 18 bases outside the gene matches. The germline V gene encodes CDR1 SGDLS and CDR2 YYNGEE. The CDR3 is 19 amino acids. The CDR3 nucleotides read TGTGCCAGCAGGTCTCGGGTAGCGGGAGTTCGGGTCGGCACCGGGGAGCTGTTTTTT. This gives the protein CASRSRVAGVRVGTGELFF.

This clone turned up a few times. This chain joins TRBV9 and TRBJ2-7; 8 nucleotides align to TRBD2. Germline V gene sequence: CDR1 SGDLS, CDR2 YYNGEE. The V gene end was trimmed by 2 bases and the J gene end by 5 bases; junction bases not matched to a gene: 9. CDR3 size: 15 residues. The CDR3 loop is CASSVGGLGLHEQYF. The DNA of the CDR3 is TGTGCCAGCAGCGTGGGGGGACTAGGTTTGCACGAGCAGTACTTC.

The chain carries TRBV11-3 and TRBJ2-1, with D maybe TRBD2 (6 bases). This CDR3 spans 15 amino acids. V lost 2 bases and J 5 bases, leaving 13 bases between the germline ends. The germline V gene has CDR1 SGHNT and CDR2 YENEEA. CDR3 nucleotide sequence: TGTGCCAGCAGCTTAAGCTCGGGGACTCACAATGAGCAGTTCTTC. This translates into CASSLSSGTHNEQFF. The variable domain in full, completed from reference TRBV11-3 and TRBJ2-1, reads EAGVVQSPRYKIIEKKQPVAFWCNPISGHNTLYWYLQNLGQGPELLIRYENEEAVDDSQLPKDRFSAERLKGVDSTLKIQPAELGDSAVYLCASSLSSGTHNEQFFGPGTRLTVL.

This chain uses TRBV9 with TRBJ2-7; D unclear. Trimming took 0 bases from V and 0 from J, leaving 10 bases between them. The CDR3 consists of 15 residues. CDR1 and CDR2 (germline): SGDLS, YYNGEE. DNA of the CDR3: TGTGCCAGCAGCGTAGAAGGCACACCCTCCTACGAGCAGTACTTC. Its translation: CASSVEGTPSYEQYF.

The chain couples TRBV5-1 to TRBJ1-1, with D possibly being TRBD1 (6 bases). Per germline, CDR1 SGHRS and CDR2 YFSETQ. The CDR3 length is 14 residues. Trimming removed 3 bases at V and 4 bases at J, with 13 bases between. CDR3 residues: CASSSGGRITEAFF. The CDR3, as DNA: TGCGCCAGCAGCTCTGGGGGGCGAATCACTGAAGCTTTCTTT.

The rearrangement links TRBV4-1 to TRBJ2-3; D gene uncertain. V was clipped by 0 bases and J by 3 bases, with 13 bases between them. Germline CDR1 reads MGHRA; CDR2 reads YSYEKL. The CDR3 length is 16 residues. This CDR3 is CASSQDPGLETDTQYF. CDR3 coding DNA: TGCGCCAGCAGCCAAGATCCCGGGCTAGAGACAGATACGCAGTATTTT.

The rearrangement joins TRBV5-6 to TRBJ1-6, with 7 bases fitting TRBD1. Germline loops: CDR1 SGHDT, CDR2 YYEEEE. CDR3 length: 15 residues. V lost 0 bases and J lost 5; bases outside the gene matches: 2. DNA of the CDR3: TGTGCCAGCAGCTTGGTCGACAGGGATAATTCACCCCTCCACTTT. Encoded protein: CASSLVDRDNSPLHF.

This chain uses TRBV29-1 with TRBJ2-1; 9 bases are a match to TRBD1. Germline V gene sequence: CDR1 SQVTM, CDR2 ANQGSEA. Trimming took 0 bases from V and 0 from J; bases not matched to a gene: 6. CDR3 length: 17 residues. The CDR3 sequence: CSVEDPDRGASYNEQFF. CDR3 sequence (DNA): TGCAGCGTTGAAGACCCGGACAGGGGAGCCTCCTACAATGAGCAGTTCTTC.

The gene calls are TRBV6-1 and TRBJ2-1, with 10 bases matching TRBD1. Germline CDR1 MNHNS, CDR2 SASEGT. The V segment lost 3 bases and the J segment 6 bases; nucleotides outside the gene matches: 8. The CDR3 is made up of 16 amino acids. CDR3 loop: CASSDSGTGVLNEQFF. CDR3 nucleotide sequence: TGTGCCAGCAGTGATTCCGGGACAGGGGTTCTCAATGAGCAGTTCTTC.

The chain is built from TRBV7-6 and TRBJ1-3; D is unresolved. The CDR3 has 15 amino acids. The V gene lost 3 bases and the J gene lost 2 bases, with 11 bases spanning the gap. Germline CDR1 SGHVS, CDR2 FNYEAQ. CDR3 bases: TGTGCCAGCAGCTTGTCGGACGCCCCTGGAAACACCATATATTTT. Translation: CASSLSDAPGNTIYF.